This T cell receptor (beta chain) was identified during a study of early T cells in non-severe SARS-CoV-2 infection. Looking at the study overall: From unsorted whole blood, bulk RNA was sequenced, and the chains remained unpaired. Study results and limitations: VDJdb-based annotation leaned toward anti-spike CD8 responses and missed private and CD4 specificities.

Attached unique molecular identifiers marked individual cDNA molecules. TCRdb passed the 5' RACE reads through MiXCR, listing each CDR3 protein once. The table lists around 76,000 distinct CDR3 sequences, about 15% of them singletons. The sample holds a few counts of this clonotype. No antigen is known for it. This material consisted of whole blood, taken at baseline. The receptor's source is an adult who was a healthcare worker with PCR-confirmed SARS-CoV-2 infection or an uninfected control (not recorded which).

For the CDR3, the DNA is TGTGCCAGCAGGACGACTAGCGGGAGGGCCTACGAGCAGTACTTC. This sequence encodes CASRTTSGRAYEQYF. V usage is TRBV28 and J usage is TRBJ2-7; 14 nucleotides agree with TRBD2. This CDR3 region has 15 residues. Germline CDR1 MDHEN, CDR2 SYDVKM. The V segment lost 6 bases and the J segment 2 bases; nucleotides outside the gene matches: 3.